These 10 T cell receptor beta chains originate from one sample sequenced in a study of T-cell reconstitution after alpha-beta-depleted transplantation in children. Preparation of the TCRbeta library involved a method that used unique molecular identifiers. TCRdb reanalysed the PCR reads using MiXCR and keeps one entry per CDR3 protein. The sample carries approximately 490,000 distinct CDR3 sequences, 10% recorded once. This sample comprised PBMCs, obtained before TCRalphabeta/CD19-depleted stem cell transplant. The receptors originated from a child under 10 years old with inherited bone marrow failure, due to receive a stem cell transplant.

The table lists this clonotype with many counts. This CDR3 reads CASSDQREPTDTQYF. The CDR3 nucleotides read TGTGCCAGCAGTGACCAGCGGGAGCCCACAGATACGCAGTATTTT. V and J are TRBV2 and TRBJ2-3; 8 bases are a match to TRBD2. Germline V CDR1 and CDR2: SNHLY, FYNNEI. This CDR3 is built from 15 residues. V shed 3 bases and J 2 bases; nucleotides not matched to a gene: 4.

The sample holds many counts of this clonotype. Written as DNA, the CDR3 is TGTGCCAGCAGCCCCCGGGAGGGTTACAATGAGCAGTTCTTC. This encodes CASSPREGYNEQFF. This chain connects TRBV7-2 to TRBJ2-1; 8 bases fit TRBD2. CDR3 length equals 14 residues. Germline loops: CDR1 SGHTA, CDR2 FQGNSA. With V trimmed by 5 bases and J by 4 bases, 4 bases remained unmatched.

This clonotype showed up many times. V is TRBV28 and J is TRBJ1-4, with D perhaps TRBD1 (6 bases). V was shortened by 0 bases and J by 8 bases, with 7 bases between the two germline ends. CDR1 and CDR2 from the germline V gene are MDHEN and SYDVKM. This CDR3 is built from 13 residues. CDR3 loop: CASSLWDSEKLFF. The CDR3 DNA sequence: TGTGCCAGCAGTTTATGGGACAGCGAAAAACTGTTTTTT.

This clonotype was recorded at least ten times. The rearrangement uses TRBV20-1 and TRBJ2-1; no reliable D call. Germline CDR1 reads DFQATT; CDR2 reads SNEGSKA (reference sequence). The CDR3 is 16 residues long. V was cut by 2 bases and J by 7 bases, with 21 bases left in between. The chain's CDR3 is CSARRPGPLFGNEQFF. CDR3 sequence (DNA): TGCAGTGCTAGAAGACCGGGTCCCCTTTTTGGGAATGAGCAGTTCTTC.

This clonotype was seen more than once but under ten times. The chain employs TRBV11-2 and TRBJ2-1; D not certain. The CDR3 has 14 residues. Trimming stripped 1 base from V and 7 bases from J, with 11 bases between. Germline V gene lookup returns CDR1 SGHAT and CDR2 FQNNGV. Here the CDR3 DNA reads TGTGCCAGCAGCTTAGGCTCGAATTTTAATGAGCAGTTCTTC. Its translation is CASSLGSNFNEQFF.

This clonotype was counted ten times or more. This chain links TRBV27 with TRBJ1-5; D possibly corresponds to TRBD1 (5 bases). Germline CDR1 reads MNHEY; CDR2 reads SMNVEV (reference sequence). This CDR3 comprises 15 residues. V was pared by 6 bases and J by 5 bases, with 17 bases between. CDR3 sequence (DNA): TGTGCCAGCAGCTCCGGGACGGCACCCTATCAGCCCCAGCATTTT. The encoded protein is CASSSGTAPYQPQHF.

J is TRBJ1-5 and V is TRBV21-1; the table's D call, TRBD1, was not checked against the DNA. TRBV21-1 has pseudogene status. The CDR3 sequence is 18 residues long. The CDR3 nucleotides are TGTTCCAGCAGCAAATATATAGGTGCAGGGTATAGCAATCAGCCCCAGCATTTT. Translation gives CSSSKYIGAGYSNQPQHF.

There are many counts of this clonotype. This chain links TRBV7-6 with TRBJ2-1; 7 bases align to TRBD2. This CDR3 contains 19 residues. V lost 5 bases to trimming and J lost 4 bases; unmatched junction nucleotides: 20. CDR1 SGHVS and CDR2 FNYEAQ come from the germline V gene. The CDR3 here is CASSLVRGGSPSFYNEQFF. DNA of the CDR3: TGTGCCAGCAGCCTTGTTAGGGGCGGGAGCCCTTCCTTTTACAATGAGCAGTTCTTC. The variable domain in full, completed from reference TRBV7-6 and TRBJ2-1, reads GAGVSQSPRYKVTKRGQDVALRCDPISGHVSLYWYRQALGQGPEFLTYFNYEAQQDKSGLPNDRFSAERPEGSISTLTIQRTEQRDSAMYRCASSLVRGGSPSFYNEQFFGPGTRLTVL.

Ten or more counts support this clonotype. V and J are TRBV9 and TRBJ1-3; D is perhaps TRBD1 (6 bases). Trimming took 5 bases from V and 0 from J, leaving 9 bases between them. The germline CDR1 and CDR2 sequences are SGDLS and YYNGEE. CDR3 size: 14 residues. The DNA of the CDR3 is TGTGCCAGCAGAGCAGGGGCCTCTGGAAACACCATATATTTT. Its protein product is CASRAGASGNTIYF. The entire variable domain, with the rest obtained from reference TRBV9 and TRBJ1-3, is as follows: DSGVTQTPKHLITATGQRVTLRCSPRSGDLSVYWYQQSLDQGLQFLIQYYNGEERAKGNILERFSAQQFPDLHSELNLSSLELGDSALYFCASRAGASGNTIYFGEGSWLTVV.

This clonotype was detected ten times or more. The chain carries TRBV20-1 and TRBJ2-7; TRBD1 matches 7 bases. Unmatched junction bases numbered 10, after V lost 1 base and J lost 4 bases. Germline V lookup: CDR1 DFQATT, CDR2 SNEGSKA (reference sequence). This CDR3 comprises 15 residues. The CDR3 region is CSARVGNYRGYEQYF. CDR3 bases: TGCAGTGCTAGAGTGGGGAATTACAGGGGTTACGAGCAGTACTTC.